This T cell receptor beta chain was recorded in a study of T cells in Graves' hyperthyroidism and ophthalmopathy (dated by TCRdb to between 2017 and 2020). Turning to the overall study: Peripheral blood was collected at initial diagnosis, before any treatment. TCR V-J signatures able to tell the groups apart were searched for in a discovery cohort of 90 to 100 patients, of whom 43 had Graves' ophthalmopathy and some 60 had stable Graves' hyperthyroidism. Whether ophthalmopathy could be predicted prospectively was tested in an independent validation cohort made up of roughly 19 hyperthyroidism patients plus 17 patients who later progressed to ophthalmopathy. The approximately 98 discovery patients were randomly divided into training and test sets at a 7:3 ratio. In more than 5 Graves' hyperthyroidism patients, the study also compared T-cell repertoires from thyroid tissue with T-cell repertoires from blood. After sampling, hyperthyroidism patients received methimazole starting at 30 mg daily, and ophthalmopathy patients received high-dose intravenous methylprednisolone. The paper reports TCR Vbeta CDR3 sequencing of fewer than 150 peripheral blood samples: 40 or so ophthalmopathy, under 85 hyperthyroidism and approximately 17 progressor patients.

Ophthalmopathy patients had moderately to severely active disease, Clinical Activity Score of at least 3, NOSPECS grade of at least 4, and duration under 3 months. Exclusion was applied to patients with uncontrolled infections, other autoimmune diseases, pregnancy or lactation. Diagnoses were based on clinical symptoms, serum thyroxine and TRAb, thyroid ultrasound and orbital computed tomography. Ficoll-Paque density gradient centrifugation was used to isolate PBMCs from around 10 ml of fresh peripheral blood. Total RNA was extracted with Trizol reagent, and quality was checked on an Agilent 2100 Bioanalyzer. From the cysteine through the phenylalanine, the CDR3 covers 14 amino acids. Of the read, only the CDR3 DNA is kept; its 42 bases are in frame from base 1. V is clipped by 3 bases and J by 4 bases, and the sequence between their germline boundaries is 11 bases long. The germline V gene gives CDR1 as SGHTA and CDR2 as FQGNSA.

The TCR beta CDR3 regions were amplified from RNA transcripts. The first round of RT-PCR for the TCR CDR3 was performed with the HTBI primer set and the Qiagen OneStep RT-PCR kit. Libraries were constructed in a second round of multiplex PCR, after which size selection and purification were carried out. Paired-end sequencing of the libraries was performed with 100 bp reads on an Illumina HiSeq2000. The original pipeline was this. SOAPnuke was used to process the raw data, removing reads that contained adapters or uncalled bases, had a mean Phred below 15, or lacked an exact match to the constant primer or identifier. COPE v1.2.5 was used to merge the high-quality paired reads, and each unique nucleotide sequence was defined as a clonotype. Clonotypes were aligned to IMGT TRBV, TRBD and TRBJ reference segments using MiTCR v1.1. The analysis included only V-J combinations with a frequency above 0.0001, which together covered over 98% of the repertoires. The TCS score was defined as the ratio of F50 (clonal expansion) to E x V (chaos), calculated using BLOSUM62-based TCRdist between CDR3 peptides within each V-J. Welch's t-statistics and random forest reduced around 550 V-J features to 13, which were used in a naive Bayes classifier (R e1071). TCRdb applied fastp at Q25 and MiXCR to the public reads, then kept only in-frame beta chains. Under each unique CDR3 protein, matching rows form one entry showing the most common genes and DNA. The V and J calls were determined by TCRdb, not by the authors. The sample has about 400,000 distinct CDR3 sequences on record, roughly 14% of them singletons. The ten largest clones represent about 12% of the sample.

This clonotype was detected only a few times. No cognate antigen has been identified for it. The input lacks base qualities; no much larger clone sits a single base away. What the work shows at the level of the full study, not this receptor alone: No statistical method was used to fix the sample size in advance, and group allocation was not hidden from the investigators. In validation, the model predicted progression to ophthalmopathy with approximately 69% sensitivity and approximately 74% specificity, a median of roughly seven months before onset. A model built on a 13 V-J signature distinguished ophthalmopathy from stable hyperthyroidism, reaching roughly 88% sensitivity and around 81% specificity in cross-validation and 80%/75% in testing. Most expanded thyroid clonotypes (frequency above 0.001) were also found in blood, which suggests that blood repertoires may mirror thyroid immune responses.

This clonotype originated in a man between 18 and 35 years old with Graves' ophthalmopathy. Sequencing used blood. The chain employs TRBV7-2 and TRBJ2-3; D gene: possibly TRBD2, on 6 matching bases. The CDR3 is CASSFTSGPDTQYF. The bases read TGTGCCAGCAGCTTTACAAGCGGGCCAGATACGCAGTATTTT.